The 27 T cell receptor beta chains below all came from one sample that was sequenced in a study of blood T cell repertoires in COVID-19. Generated by immunoSEQ multiplex PCR, the TCRdb table keeps only in-frame clones and is missing some. The sample records about 180,000 clones, more than 70% being singletons. The material sequenced was PBMCs or T cells enriched from blood (not recorded which). These receptor sequences come from a man between 35 and 55 years old who had recovered from COVID-19.

V usage is TRBV27 and J usage is TRBJ1-6; possible D gene TRBD1, 6 bases. In germline, CDR1 is MNHEY, CDR2 SMNVEV (reference sequence). The CDR3 length is 12 residues. V was clipped by 3 bases and J by 14 bases, with 11 bases between them. The CDR3 nucleotides are TGTGCCAGCAGTTTTATACAGGGCGCCCTCCACTTT. Residues: CASSFIQGALHF.

V usage is TRBV18 and J usage is TRBJ1-1; possibly TRBD1 for D (6 bases). The V and J ends lost 6 bases and 1 base respectively, with 9 bases between them. Germline V gene lookup returns CDR1 KGHSH and CDR2 LQKENI. This CDR3 contains 13 residues. The CDR3 region has the DNA TGTGCCAGCTCTCGGGGGGCGAACACTGAAGCTTTCTTT. This sequence encodes CASSRGANTEAFF.

The genes are TRBV5-1 and TRBJ2-5; D perhaps matches TRBD1 (5 bases). Trimming cost V 2 bases and J 5 bases, with 19 bases left between them. The CDR3 has 16 residues. CDR1 is SGHRS and CDR2 is YFSETQ in the germline V gene. For the CDR3, the DNA is TGCGCCAGCAGCTTCAATAACAGGCACCCCCGGGAGACCCAGTACTTC. Its protein product is CASSFNNRHPRETQYF.

This clone appeared a single time. The V call is TRBV3-1 (or the pseudogene TRBV3-2), the J call TRBJ2-1, with 7 bases aligning to TRBD2. Losses at the gene ends were 4 bases for V and 6 bases for J; bases not matched to a gene: 9. The CDR3 consists of 15 residues. CDR1 is LGHDT, CDR2 YNNKEL, per germline (reference sequence). Here the CDR3 DNA reads TGTGCCAGCAGCCTAAGCGACGGGACTACCAATGAGCAGTTCTTC. Translated: CASSLSDGTTNEQFF.

The rearrangement uses TRBV9 and TRBJ2-1, with D hard to call. Trimming stripped 3 bases from V and 7 bases from J, with 14 bases between. The germline gives CDR1 SGDLS, CDR2 YYNGEE. The CDR3 sequence is 14 residues long. The CDR3 region has the DNA TGTGCCAGCAGCGGCCCGCAGGCCCAGAATGAGCAGTTCTTC. This translates into CASSGPQAQNEQFF.

The count of this clone is one. V usage is TRBV9 and J usage is TRBJ2-1, with 8 bases aligning to TRBD2. CDR3 size: 16 residues. In germline, CDR1 is SGDLS, CDR2 YYNGEE. Trimming took 4 bases from V and 0 from J; bases not matched to a gene: 6. The CDR3 loop is CASSPSLAGSYNEQFF. DNA of the CDR3: TGTGCCAGCAGCCCTTCTCTAGCGGGCTCCTACAATGAGCAGTTCTTC.

V is TRBV19 and J is TRBJ1-1, with 10 bases identical to TRBD1. Germline CDR1 and CDR2: LNHDA and SQIVND (reference sequence). The CDR3 runs 16 residues. The V segment lost 8 bases and the J segment 7 bases; nucleotides outside the gene matches: 16. This CDR3 is CASHIWLGTGAGEAFF. Written as DNA, the CDR3 is TGTGCCAGTCATATATGGCTGGGGACAGGGGCGGGTGAAGCTTTCTTT.

This clone occurred once. This chain connects TRBV19 to TRBJ1-4; D unclear. The V end lost 2 bases, the J end lost 4 bases, and 11 bases lay between the germline ends. The CDR3 covers 15 residues. Germline CDR1 is LNHDA and CDR2 is SQIVND (reference sequence). CDR3 nucleotide sequence: TGTGCCAGTAGTATAAGCGGCACGGGTAATGAAAAACTGTTTTTT. Amino acid sequence: CASSISGTGNEKLFF.

The chain has TRBV5-8 and TRBJ1-3; the match to TRBD1 covers 8 bases. CDR1 SGHTS and CDR2 YDEGEE come from the germline V gene. The V gene end was trimmed by 0 bases and the J gene end by 3 bases; junction bases not matched to a gene: 2. The CDR3 is 15 residues long. Here the CDR3 DNA reads TGTGCCAGCAGCTTGGACGGACAGGGTGGAAACACCATATATTTT. Amino acid sequence: CASSLDGQGGNTIYF.

The V and J genes are TRBV12-3 or TRBV12-4 and TRBJ2-7; D gene ambiguous. Deletions cut 3 bases from V and 4 bases from J, with 7 bases between. The CDR3 loop spans 12 amino acids. CDR3 DNA: TGTGCCAGCAGTTTTGGCAGTTACGAGCAGTACTTC. Translated: CASSFGSYEQYF.

The chain links TRBV7-9 to TRBJ1-1; D is uncertain. Germline-derived CDR1 and CDR2 are SEHNR and FQNEAQ (reference sequence). V lost 6 bases and J lost 2, with 19 bases in between. This CDR3 contains 16 residues. Here the CDR3 DNA reads TGTGCCAGCAGTTCCCCCGTGGGTCCTAGTAACACTGAAGCTTTCTTT. It codes for CASSSPVGPSNTEAFF.

The gene calls are TRBV5-1 and TRBJ1-4, with 10 bases that match TRBD1. CDR3 length equals 14 residues. The trim removed 4 bases at V and 7 bases at J, leaving 4 bases unmatched. Looked up from germline, CDR1 is SGHRS and CDR2 is YFSETQ. The CDR3 nucleotides are TGCGCCAGCAGCATGGGACAGGGGAGTGAAAAACTGTTTTTT. Encoded protein: CASSMGQGSEKLFF. The variable domain in full, completed from reference TRBV5-1 and TRBJ1-4, reads KAGVTQTPRYLIKTRGQQVTLSCSPISGHRSVSWYQQTPGQGLQFLFEYFSETQRNKGNFPGRFSGRQFSNSRSEMNVSTLELGDSALYLCASSMGQGSEKLFFGSGTQLSVL.

The chain uses TRBV21-1 and TRBJ2-7; the D call in the table, TRBD2, was not verified against the DNA. TRBV21-1 is marked as a pseudogene. This CDR3 comprises 14 residues. CDR3 bases: TGTGCCAGAAGGAGGGGCAGGCGGTTTTACGAGCAGTACTTC. Protein sequence: CARRRGRRFYEQYF.

The chain links TRBV6-5 to TRBJ1-1; D is perhaps TRBD1 (6 bases). CDR3 length: 14 residues. Germline loops: CDR1 MNHEY, CDR2 SVGAGI. V was clipped by 6 bases and J by 2 bases, with 13 bases between them. CDR3 bases: TGTGCCAGCAGGACGGGACACCCCAACACTGAAGCTTTCTTT. This codes for CASRTGHPNTEAFF.

This chain links TRBV28 with TRBJ2-1, with unresolved D. The CDR3 sequence is 18 residues long. Germline loops: CDR1 MDHEN, CDR2 SYDVKM. The V gene lost 6 bases and the J gene lost 3 bases, with 24 bases spanning the gap. The CDR3 here is CASSLQRRLLPLYNEQFF. The CDR3 DNA follows: TGTGCCAGCAGCCTACAAAGACGGCTACTACCCCTCTACAATGAGCAGTTCTTC.

The V and J genes are TRBV7-9 and TRBJ1-1; TRBD1 matches at 9 bases. Germline CDR1 and CDR2: SEHNR and FQNEAQ (reference sequence). J was trimmed by 1 base and V by 5 bases; bases with no gene match: 5. The CDR3 has 15 amino acids. The chain's CDR3 is CASSTTGGWNTEAFF. The CDR3 region has the DNA TGTGCCAGCAGCACCACAGGGGGCTGGAACACTGAAGCTTTCTTT.

The chain carries TRBV28 and TRBJ1-3, with D tentatively TRBD1 (6 bases). V was trimmed by 5 bases and J by 5 bases, leaving 19 bases between them. Germline CDR1 is MDHEN and CDR2 is SYDVKM. The CDR3 runs to 16 residues. As DNA, the CDR3 is TGTGCCAGCAGTCCAGGACAGACACTCGCGAGAAACACCATATATTTT. Translated, it gives CASSPGQTLARNTIYF.

The V gene is TRBV28, the J gene TRBJ2-7, with a tentative D call TRBD2 (5 bases). The CDR3 loop spans 12 amino acids. Trimming cost V 5 bases and J 7 bases, with 12 bases left between them. Germline V gives CDR1 MDHEN, CDR2 SYDVKM. CDR3 protein: CASSIPPGEQYF. In DNA, the CDR3 is TGTGCCAGCAGTATCCCCCCGGGGGAGCAGTACTTC.

J is TRBJ1-1 and V is TRBV19; D remains unclear. V lost 7 bases, J lost 4 bases, and 16 bases lay in between. The CDR3 has 14 amino acids. Germline V gene sequence: CDR1 LNHDA, CDR2 SQIVND (reference sequence). The CDR3 DNA sequence: TGTGCCAGTACCATAACGTGGAGAACCACTGAAGCTTTCTTT. This gives the protein CASTITWRTTEAFF.

CDR3: CASSVGDRVMVDEQFF. CDR3 sequence (DNA): TGTGCCAGCAGCGTAGGGGACAGGGTCATGGTTGATGAGCAGTTCTTC. The chain links TRBV9 to TRBJ2-1; 9 bases are shared with TRBD1. The V gene end was trimmed by 0 bases and the J gene end by 8 bases; junction bases not matched to a gene: 9. The CDR3 runs 16 residues. From germline, CDR1 is SGDLS and CDR2 YYNGEE.

The chain has TRBV20-1 and TRBJ2-7, with 10 bases fitting TRBD2. Germline V gene sequence: CDR1 DFQATT, CDR2 SNEGSKA (reference sequence). The CDR3 runs to 14 residues. Trimming cost V 3 bases and J 5 bases; bases outside gene matches: 7. The CDR3 region has the DNA TGCAGTGCTAGTGTGGCTAGCGGGAGCCACGAGCAGTACTTC. Amino acid sequence: CSASVASGSHEQYF.

The chain couples TRBV6-1 to TRBJ2-7; 13 positions agree with TRBD2. After removal of 1 base from V and 4 bases from J, the junction contained 1 base not matched to a gene. The CDR3 extends over 15 amino acids. Germline assignment: CDR1 MNHNS and CDR2 SASEGT. This CDR3 is CASSEGLAGGYEQYF. The CDR3 nucleotides are TGTGCCAGCAGTGAAGGACTAGCGGGGGGTTACGAGCAGTACTTC.

The chain recombines TRBV4-1 with TRBJ1-6; D remains unclear. Germline V lookup: CDR1 MGHRA, CDR2 YSYEKL. Trimming removed 0 bases at V and 11 bases at J, with 11 bases between. This CDR3 is built from 14 residues. The CDR3 is CASSQDEGGAPLHF. The CDR3 DNA reads TGCGCCAGCAGCCAAGATGAGGGCGGGGCACCCCTCCACTTT.

The gene calls are TRBV7-3 and TRBJ2-4; possibly TRBD1 for D (5 bases). CDR1 is SGHTA and CDR2 is FQGTGA in the germline V gene. V lost 4 bases to trimming and J lost 6 bases, with 16 bases between them. The CDR3 covers 15 residues. The CDR3 nucleotides read TGTGCCAGCAGCTCTACGACAGTTAATCTAAACATTCAGTACTTC. Protein sequence: CASSSTTVNLNIQYF.

The chain combines TRBV6-4 with TRBJ2-2, with 9 bases that match TRBD2. Per the germline V gene, CDR1 is MRHNA and CDR2 is SNTAGT. The trim removed 0 bases at V and 0 bases at J, leaving 2 bases unmatched. This CDR3 spans 17 amino acids. DNA of the CDR3: TGTGCCAGCAGTGACTCTAGCGGGGGACCGAACACCGGGGAGCTGTTTTTT. Translated: CASSDSSGGPNTGELFF.

This clone was seen a single time. The rearrangement uses TRBV28 and TRBJ2-7; weak D call: TRBD2 (6 bases). The V end lost 5 bases, the J end lost 2 bases, and 22 bases lay between the germline ends. The length of the CDR3 is 17 residues. In germline, CDR1 is MDHEN, CDR2 SYDVKM. CDR3 amino acids: CASSPPFFGRGAYEQYF. As DNA, the CDR3 is TGTGCCAGCAGTCCCCCTTTTTTCGGGAGAGGGGCCTACGAGCAGTACTTC.

The chain has TRBV15 and TRBJ2-3, with D perhaps TRBD1 (5 bases). Trimming removed 0 bases at V and 1 base at J, with 11 bases between. CDR1 is LNHNV and CDR2 is YYDKDF in the germline V gene (reference sequence). The CDR3 runs 16 residues. The CDR3 sequence is CATSRDPKTGTDTQYF. The CDR3 coding sequence is TGTGCCACCAGCAGAGATCCGAAGACAGGCACAGATACGCAGTATTTT.